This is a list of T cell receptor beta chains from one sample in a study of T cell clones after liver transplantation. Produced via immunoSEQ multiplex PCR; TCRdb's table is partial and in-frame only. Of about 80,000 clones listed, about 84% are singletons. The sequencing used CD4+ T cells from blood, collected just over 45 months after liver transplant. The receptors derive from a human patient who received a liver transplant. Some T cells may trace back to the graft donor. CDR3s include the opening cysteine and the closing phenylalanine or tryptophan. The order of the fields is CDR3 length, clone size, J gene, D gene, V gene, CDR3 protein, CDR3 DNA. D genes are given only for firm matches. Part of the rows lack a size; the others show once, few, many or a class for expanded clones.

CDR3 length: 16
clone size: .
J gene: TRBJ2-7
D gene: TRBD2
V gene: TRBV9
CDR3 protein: CASSVAPGLAAYEQYF
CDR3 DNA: TGTGCCAGCAGCGTGGCCCCCGGACTAGCGGCTTACGAGCAGTACTTC

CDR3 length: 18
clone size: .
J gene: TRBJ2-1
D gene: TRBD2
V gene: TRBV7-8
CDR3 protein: CASSLRTSGREGSGEQFF
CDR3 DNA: TGTGCCAGCAGCTTAAGGACTAGCGGGAGGGAGGGTTCGGGTGAGCAGTTCTTC

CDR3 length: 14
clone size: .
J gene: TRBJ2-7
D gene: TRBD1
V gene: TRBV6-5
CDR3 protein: CASSRKRQGYEQYF
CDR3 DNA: TGTGCCAGCAGCCGGAAAAGACAGGGCTACGAGCAGTACTTC

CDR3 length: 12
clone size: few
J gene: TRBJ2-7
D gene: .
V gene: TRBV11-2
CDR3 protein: CASSLVQDEQYF
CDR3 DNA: TGTGCCAGCAGCTTAGTGCAGGACGAGCAGTACTTC

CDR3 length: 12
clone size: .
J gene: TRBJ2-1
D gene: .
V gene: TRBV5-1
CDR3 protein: CASSLGTGEQFF
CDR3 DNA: TGCGCCAGCAGCTTGGGTACAGGTGAGCAGTTCTTC

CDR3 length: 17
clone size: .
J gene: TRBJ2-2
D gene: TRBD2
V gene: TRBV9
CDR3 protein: CASSVGLAGGNTGELFF
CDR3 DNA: TGTGCCAGCAGCGTAGGCCTAGCGGGAGGTAATACCGGGGAGCTGTTTTTT

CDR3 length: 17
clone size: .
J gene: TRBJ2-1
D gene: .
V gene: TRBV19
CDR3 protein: CASSIGRRSTTYNEQFF
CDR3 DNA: TGTGCCAGTAGTATAGGGCGGAGGAGCACCACCTACAATGAGCAGTTCTTC

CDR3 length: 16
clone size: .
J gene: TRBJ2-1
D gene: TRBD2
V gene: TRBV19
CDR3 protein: CASRPTSIGSYNEQFF
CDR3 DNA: TGTGCCAGTAGGCCGACTAGCATAGGCTCCTACAATGAGCAGTTCTTC

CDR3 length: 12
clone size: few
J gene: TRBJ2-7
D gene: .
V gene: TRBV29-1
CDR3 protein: CSVAKNSYEQYF
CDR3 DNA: TGCAGCGTTGCCAAGAACTCCTACGAGCAGTACTTC

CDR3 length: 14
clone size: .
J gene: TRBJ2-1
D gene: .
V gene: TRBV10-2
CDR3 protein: CASRGSSSYNEQFF
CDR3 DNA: TGCGCCTCGAGGGGCTCCAGCTCCTACAATGAGCAGTTCTTC

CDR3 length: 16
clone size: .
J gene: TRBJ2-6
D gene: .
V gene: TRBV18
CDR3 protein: CASSAGLSSGANVLTF
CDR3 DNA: TGTGCCAGCTCAGCAGGACTAAGCTCTGGGGCCAACGTCCTGACTTTC

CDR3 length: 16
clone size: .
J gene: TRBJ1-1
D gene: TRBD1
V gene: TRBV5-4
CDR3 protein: CASSPQGGGINTEAFF
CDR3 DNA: TGTGCCAGCAGTCCCCAGGGGGGGGGCATCAACACTGAAGCTTTCTTT

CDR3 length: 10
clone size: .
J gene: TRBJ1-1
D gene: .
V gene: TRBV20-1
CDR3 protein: CSVRAVEAFF
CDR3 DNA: TGCAGTGTACGGGCCGTTGAAGCTTTCTTT

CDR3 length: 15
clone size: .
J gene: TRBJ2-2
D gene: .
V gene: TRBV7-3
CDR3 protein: CASSTGTLNTGELFF
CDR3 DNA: TGTGCCAGCAGCACCGGGACTTTGAACACCGGGGAGCTGTTTTTT

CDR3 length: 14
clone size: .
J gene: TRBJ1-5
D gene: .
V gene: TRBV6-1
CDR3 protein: CASRDQMSNQPQHF
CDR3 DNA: TGTGCCAGCAGGGACCAGATGAGCAATCAGCCCCAGCATTTT